This record concerns one T cell receptor beta chain sequence. What it recognizes is unknown. This entry belongs to a study of cytomegalovirus exposure and HLA in healthy donors. As for the study in general: The approximately 130 validation repertoires and the approximately 690 first-cohort repertoires shared a platform, a later analysis reported.

Between the trimmed V and J ends, which lost 0 bases and 5 bases, there was a span of 7 bases. From germline, CDR1 is MDHEN and CDR2 SYDVKM. This CDR3 contains 14 residues. Findings of the study overall: According to the study, 150 to 200 TCR beta chains were cytomegalovirus-associated. Using the classifier, cytomegalovirus status was reportedly diagnosed with high specificity and sensitivity.

Clones were sequenced by immunoSEQ multiplex PCR, and TCRdb holds only the in-frame ones, with some missing. Of about 140,000 clones listed, approximately 84% are singletons. This sequence joins TRBV28 and TRBJ2-2; D is ambiguous. Sequenced sample: PBMCs. This receptor was taken from a woman aged 25 to 39 in good health and CMV-seronegative. DNA for the CDR3: TGTGCCAGCAGTTTATGGTCAGGTACCGGGGAGCTGTTTTTT. Protein sequence: CASSLWSGTGELFF.